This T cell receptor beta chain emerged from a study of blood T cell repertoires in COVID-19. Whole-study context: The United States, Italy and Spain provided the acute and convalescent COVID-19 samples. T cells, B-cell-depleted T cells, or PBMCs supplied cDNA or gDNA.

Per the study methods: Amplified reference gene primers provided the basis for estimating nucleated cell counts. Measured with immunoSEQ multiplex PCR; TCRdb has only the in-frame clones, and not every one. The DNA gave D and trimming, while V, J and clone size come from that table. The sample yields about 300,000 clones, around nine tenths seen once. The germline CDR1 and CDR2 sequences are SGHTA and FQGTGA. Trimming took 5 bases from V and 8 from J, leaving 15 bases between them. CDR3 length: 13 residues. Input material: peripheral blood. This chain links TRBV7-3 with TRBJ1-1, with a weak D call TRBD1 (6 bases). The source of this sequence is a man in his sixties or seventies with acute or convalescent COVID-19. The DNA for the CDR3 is TGTGCCAGCAGCCCAGGGACACCCCGAGAAGCTTTCTTT. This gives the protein CASSPGTPREAFF.